The T cell receptor beta chain under discussion was sequenced for a study of cytomegalovirus exposure and HLA in healthy donors. Sequencing used immunoSEQ multiplex PCR; TCRdb keeps in-frame clones, though not all of them. The table lists 95,000 to 150,000 clones, roughly 89% of them singletons. The V end lost 5 bases, the J end lost 1 base, and 11 bases lay between the germline ends. The germline CDR1 and CDR2 sequences are SEHNR and FQNEAQ (reference sequence). The CDR3 consists of 14 residues. The chain employs TRBV7-9 and TRBJ1-1, with D possibly matching TRBD1 (6 bases). This TCR was recovered from a woman aged 18 to 35 in good health and CMV-seronegative. Specimen: PBMCs. The CDR3 region is CASSPYRENTEAFF. The DNA of the CDR3 is TGTGCCAGCAGCCCCTACAGGGAGAACACTGAAGCTTTCTTT.